These 2 T cell receptor beta chains were all obtained from the same sample, sequenced in a study of T cells after posttransplantation cyclophosphamide. Cells defined as naive were viable CD3+CD4+ or CD3+CD8+ and CCR7+CD45RA+CD45RO-CD95-CD27+CD28+. Sequencing was performed with immunoSEQ multiplex PCR; in TCRdb, only in-frame clones are kept and a portion is missing. The table includes under 35,000 clones, about 93% detected once. Sequencing used naive CD4+ T cells sorted from PBMCs. Receptors originate from a woman aged 60-70 years in good health, CMV-negative, and a related stem cell transplant donor.

This chain joins TRBV5-1 and TRBJ1-1; D not resolved. The CDR3 has 12 amino acids. V lost 0 bases and J lost 8, with 8 bases in between. Germline V gives CDR1 SGHRS, CDR2 YFSETQ. This chain's CDR3 is CASSLGQSEAFF. The CDR3 nucleotides read TGCGCCAGCAGCTTGGGGCAGTCCGAAGCTTTCTTT.

The V gene is TRBV7-2, the J gene TRBJ2-7; D call uncertain. Looked up from germline, CDR1 is SGHTA and CDR2 is FQGNSA. There are 14 residues in the CDR3. Between the trimmed V and J ends, which lost 1 base and 0 bases, there was a span of 7 bases. CDR3 DNA: TGTGCCAGCAGCTTAGTCCGGAGCTCCTACGAGCAGTACTTC. Its translation is CASSLVRSSYEQYF.